The 5 T cell receptor beta chains given below trace back to one sample, sequenced in a study of cytomegalovirus exposure and HLA in healthy donors. PCR was performed using 60 Vbeta and 13 Jbeta primers. Profiled with immunoSEQ multiplex PCR; TCRdb holds only in-frame clones, not every one. The sample carries under 70,000 clones, 55% to 80% recorded once. The sequenced sample was PBMCs. The receptors were gathered from a woman younger than 45 in good health and CMV-seronegative.

This clone was seen a single time. The chain is built from TRBV7-9 and TRBJ2-1; D gene unclear. Trimming pared 4 bases from V and 7 bases from J, leaving 17 bases between. Germline CDR1 is SEHNR and CDR2 is FQNEAQ (reference sequence). This CDR3 has 15 amino acids. CDR3: CASSSPVNSLNEQFF. In DNA form, the CDR3 reads TGTGCCAGCAGCTCCCCGGTCAACAGCCTGAATGAGCAGTTCTTC.

A single count supports this clone. The gene calls are TRBV30 and TRBJ1-2; 10 bases are shared with TRBD1. The CDR3 covers 14 residues. The germline gives CDR1 GTSNPN, CDR2 SVGIG (reference sequence). With 0 bases clipped from V and 3 bases from J, the junction kept 1 base outside the gene matches. CDR3 in amino acids: CAWSVGQGDYGYTF. CDR3 coding DNA: TGTGCCTGGAGTGTCGGACAGGGGGACTATGGCTACACCTTC.

The chain links TRBV11-3 to TRBJ1-2; D call uncertain. The CDR3 is 14 residues long. Per germline, CDR1 SGHNT and CDR2 YENEEA. V gave up 5 bases and J gave up 4 bases, with 14 bases separating them. The CDR3 DNA reads as TGTGCCAGCAGCCTACTCGGACGGGGCTATGGCTACACCTTC. Amino acids: CASSLLGRGYGYTF. Supplemented by reference TRBV11-3 and TRBJ1-2, the full variable domain reads EAGVVQSPRYKIIEKKQPVAFWCNPISGHNTLYWYLQNLGQGPELLIRYENEEAVDDSQLPKDRFSAERLKGVDSTLKIQPAELGDSAVYLCASSLLGRGYGYTFGSGTRLTVV.

The chain has TRBV30 and TRBJ1-2; D remains unclear. V gave up 5 bases and J gave up 6 bases, with 22 bases separating them. In germline, CDR1 is GTSNPN, CDR2 SVGIG (reference sequence). This CDR3 is built from 15 residues. Here the CDR3 DNA reads TGTGCCTGGGGCACCCCAGATAGGGAGTGGAATGGCTACACCTTC. This translates into CAWGTPDREWNGYTF. Full variable domain (rest looked up from reference TRBV30 and TRBJ1-2): SQTIHQWPATLVQPVGSPLSLECTVEGTSNPNLYWYRQAAGRGLQLLFYSVGIGQISSEVPQNLSASRPQDRQFILSSKKLLLSDSGFYLCAWGTPDREWNGYTFGSGTRLTVV.

J is TRBJ2-7 and V is TRBV6-6, with 9 bases lining up with TRBD1. CDR3 length equals 16 residues. The J segment lost 5 bases and the V segment lost 1 base, leaving 9 bases of the junction unmatched. CDR1 and CDR2 (germline): MNHNY, SVGAGI (reference sequence). This CDR3 is CASSYFLGTGYHEQYF. DNA of the CDR3: TGTGCCAGCAGTTACTTCTTGGGGACAGGGTACCACGAGCAGTACTTC.